Following are 8 T cell receptor beta chains from one sample sequenced in a study of cytomegalovirus exposure and HLA in healthy donors (dated by TCRdb to the late 2010s). Library construction relied on the immunoSEQ multiplex PCR assay. For the multiplex PCR, a mixture combining 60 forward primers for TCR Vbeta segments and 13 reverse primers for TCR Jbeta segments was used. TCRdb carries this immuneACCESS record with in-frame sequences only. Its versions omit some clonotypes, under half of them owing to an unresolved V gene in the studies checked, with the rest unexplained. Present in this sample are 95,000 to 150,000 clones, about four fifths of which were seen just once. The ten largest clones represent about 10% of the sample. Sequencing used PBMCs. These TCRs come from a female donor in good health and CMV-seropositive.

V usage is TRBV7-9 and J usage is TRBJ1-5, with D unresolved. Trimming stripped 2 bases from V and 6 bases from J, with 11 bases between. CDR3 size: 14 residues. Looked up from germline, CDR1 is SEHNR and CDR2 is FQNEAQ (reference sequence). CDR3 protein: CASSLMGRGQPQHF. In DNA, the CDR3 is TGTGCCAGCAGCTTAATGGGGAGAGGTCAGCCCCAGCATTTT.

This clone was seen a few times. The chain carries TRBV6-6 and TRBJ1-3; no reliable D call. Germline V gene sequence: CDR1 MNHNY, CDR2 SVGAGI (reference sequence). The CDR3 spans 15 residues. Trimming shortened V by 5 bases and J by 4 bases, and 15 bases separated the two germline ends. CDR3 in amino acids: CASSGLFIVGNTIYF. The CDR3 DNA follows: TGTGCCAGCAGTGGACTCTTCATCGTCGGAAACACCATATATTTT.

V gene TRBV6-6 combines with J gene TRBJ1-2; 7 nucleotides align to TRBD1. The CDR3 sequence is 14 residues long. The V segment lost 6 bases and the J segment 8 bases; nucleotides outside the gene matches: 12. Per germline, CDR1 MNHNY and CDR2 SVGAGI (reference sequence). CDR3: CASSFRQGEGGYTF. Here the CDR3 DNA reads TGTGCCAGCAGCTTCAGACAGGGCGAGGGAGGCTACACCTTC.

This sequence joins TRBV6-6 and TRBJ2-5; D ambiguous. The CDR3 runs 13 residues. V was pared by 6 bases and J by 5 bases, with 13 bases between. Germline V lookup: CDR1 MNHNY, CDR2 SVGAGI (reference sequence). In DNA, the CDR3 is TGTGCCAGCAGCCCCTCCCGTCCGGAGACCCAGTACTTC. Protein product: CASSPSRPETQYF.

This clone was detected once. The chain uses TRBV6-5 and TRBJ2-7; 9 positions match TRBD1. V was clipped by 10 bases and J by 2 bases; unmatched bases: 6. The germline CDR1 and CDR2 sequences are MNHEY and SVGAGI. The CDR3 runs 13 residues. CDR3 nucleotides: TGTGCCACACGGACAGGGGTAACCTACGAGCAGTACTTC. As protein: CATRTGVTYEQYF.

The rearrangement uses TRBV5-1 and TRBJ2-7, with TRBD1 matching over 8 bases. Looked up from germline, CDR1 is SGHRS and CDR2 is YFSETQ. After removal of 8 bases from V and 5 bases from J, the junction contained 9 bases not matched to a gene. The CDR3 has 13 amino acids. Here the CDR3 reads CASSNQGANEQYF. The CDR3 bases are TGCGCCAGTTCGAACCAGGGGGCCAACGAGCAGTACTTC.

The gene calls are TRBV7-9 and TRBJ1-1; D remains ambiguous. The CDR3 is 13 amino acids. Germline values: CDR1 SEHNR, CDR2 FQNEAQ (reference sequence). V was clipped by 3 bases and J by 7 bases, with 12 bases between them. CDR3 sequence (DNA): TGTGCCAGCAGCTTTATCCGGGAGGGTGAAGCTTTCTTT. Its translation is CASSFIREGEAFF.

The chain uses TRBV7-3 and TRBJ2-1; maybe TRBD1 (6 bases). The germline CDR1 and CDR2 sequences are SGHTA and FQGTGA. The CDR3 spans 16 residues. Trimming removed 4 bases at V and 7 bases at J, with 20 bases between. CDR3 protein: CASSSHVPAGTNEQFF. CDR3 sequence (DNA): TGTGCCAGCAGCTCGCACGTCCCCGCCGGGACAAATGAGCAGTTCTTC.